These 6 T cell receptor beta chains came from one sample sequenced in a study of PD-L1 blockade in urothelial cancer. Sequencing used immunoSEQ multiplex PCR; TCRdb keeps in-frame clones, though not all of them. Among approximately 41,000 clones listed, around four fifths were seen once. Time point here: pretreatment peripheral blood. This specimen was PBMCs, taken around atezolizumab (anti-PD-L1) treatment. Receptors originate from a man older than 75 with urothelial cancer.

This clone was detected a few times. The CDR3 DNA reads TGTGCCAGTAGTATAACACGATATCAGCCCCAGCATTTT. It specifies CASSITRYQPQHF. J is TRBJ1-5 and V is TRBV19; no definite D call. The germline V gene has CDR1 LNHDA and CDR2 SQIVND (reference sequence). V was cut by 2 bases and J by 5 bases, with 7 bases left in between. The CDR3 loop spans 13 amino acids. Full variable domain (missing parts from reference TRBV19 and TRBJ1-5): DGGITQSPKYLFRKEGQNVTLSCEQNLNHDAMYWYRQDPGQGLRLIYYSQIVNDFQKGDIAEGYSVSREKKESFPLTVTSAQKNPTAFYLCASSITRYQPQHFGDGTRLSIL.

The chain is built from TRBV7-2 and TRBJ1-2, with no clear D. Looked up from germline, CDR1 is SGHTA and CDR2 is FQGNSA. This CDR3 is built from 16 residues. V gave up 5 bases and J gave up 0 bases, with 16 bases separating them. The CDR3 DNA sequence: TGTGCCAGCAGCCTTGGGCCGCAGGAGGCTAACTATGGCTACACCTTC. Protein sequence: CASSLGPQEANYGYTF.

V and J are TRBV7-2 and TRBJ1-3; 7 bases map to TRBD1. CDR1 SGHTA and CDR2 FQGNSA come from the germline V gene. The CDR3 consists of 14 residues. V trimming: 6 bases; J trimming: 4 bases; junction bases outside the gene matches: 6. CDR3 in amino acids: CASRPGTDGNTIYF. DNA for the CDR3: TGTGCCAGCAGGCCGGGGACAGACGGAAACACCATATATTTT. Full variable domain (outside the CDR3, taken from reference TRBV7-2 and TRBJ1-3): GAGVSQSPSNKVTEKGKDVELRCDPISGHTALYWYRQSLGQGLEFLIYFQGNSAPDKSGLPSDRFSAERTGGSVSTLTIQRTQQEDSAVYLCASRPGTDGNTIYFGEGSWLTVV.

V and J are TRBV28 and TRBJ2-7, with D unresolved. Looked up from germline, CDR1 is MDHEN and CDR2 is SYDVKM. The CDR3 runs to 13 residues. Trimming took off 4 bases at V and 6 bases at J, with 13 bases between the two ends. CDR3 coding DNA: TGTGCCAGCAGTTCCACCCCCTATGGCGAGCAGTACTTC. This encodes CASSSTPYGEQYF.

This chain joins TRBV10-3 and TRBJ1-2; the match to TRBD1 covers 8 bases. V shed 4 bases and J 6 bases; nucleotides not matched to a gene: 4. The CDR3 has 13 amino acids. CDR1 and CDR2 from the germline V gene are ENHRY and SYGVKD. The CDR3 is CAISALDRDGYTF. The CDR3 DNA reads TGTGCCATCAGTGCCCTGGACAGGGATGGCTACACCTTC.

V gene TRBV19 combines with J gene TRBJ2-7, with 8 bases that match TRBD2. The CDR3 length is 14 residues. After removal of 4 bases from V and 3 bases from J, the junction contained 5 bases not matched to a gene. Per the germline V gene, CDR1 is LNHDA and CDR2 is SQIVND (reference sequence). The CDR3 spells CASSTLAGYYEQYF. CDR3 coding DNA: TGTGCCAGTAGTACCTTAGCGGGATACTACGAGCAGTACTTC.